Listed below are T cell receptor beta chains from one sample, sequenced in a study of blood T cell repertoires in COVID-19. Measured with immunoSEQ multiplex PCR; TCRdb has only the in-frame clones, and not every one. This table holds under 200,000 clones, approximately 80% found once. The sample consisted of peripheral blood. The receptors were gathered from a man aged 55 to 70 with acute or convalescent COVID-19. CDR3s include the opening cysteine and the closing phenylalanine or tryptophan. D genes are given only for firm matches. Size tells how often a clone was seen (once, few, many) or the class of an expanded clone, and some rows leave it out.

>TRBJ2-1|.|TRBV6-5|.
CASSYESGEFF
TGTGCCAGCAGTTACGAATCCGGGGAGTTCTTC
>TRBJ1-2|TRBD1|TRBV6-5|.
CASSSQGAGGYTF
TGTGCCAGCAGTTCACAGGGGGCTGGAGGCTACACCTTC
>TRBJ1-2|.|TRBV9|.
CASSVATGSGYGYTF
TGTGCCAGCAGCGTAGCTACAGGGTCGGGATATGGCTACACCTTC
>TRBJ2-7|.|TRBV7-2|.
CASSPYPRGEQYF
TGTGCCAGCAGCCCATATCCGAGAGGAGAGCAGTACTTC
>TRBJ1-2|.|TRBV5-8|few
CASSSPYSYGYTF
TGTGCCAGCAGCTCCCCTTACAGCTATGGCTACACCTTC
>TRBJ2-2|TRBD1|TRBV6-6|.
CASSYRGQGVTGELFF
TGTGCCAGCAGTTACCGAGGACAGGGAGTTACCGGGGAGCTGTTTTTT
>TRBJ1-1|.|TRBV30|.
CAWNVGGLYTEAFF
TGTGCCTGGAATGTTGGGGGCCTCTACACTGAAGCTTTCTTT
>TRBJ2-7|.|TRBV4-1|.
CASSQDGLSLSPYEQYF
TGCGCCAGCAGCCAAGATGGGCTATCCTTATCACCCTACGAGCAGTACTTC
>TRBJ1-5|TRBD1|TRBV19|.
CASSMVSRGRGQPQHF
TGTGCCAGTAGTATGGTCAGCAGGGGGCGGGGGCAGCCCCAGCATTTT
>TRBJ1-3|.|TRBV3-1/TRBV3-2|.
CASSQGLSGNTIYF
TGTGCCAGCAGCCAAGGTCTCTCTGGAAACACCATATATTTT
>TRBJ2-7|.|TRBV11-2|.
CASSSRQEPWEQYF
TGTGCCAGCAGCTCCCGACAGGAACCTTGGGAGCAGTACTTC
>TRBJ2-7|.|TRBV10-2|few
CASREAAGAFSYEQYF
TGCGCCAGCCGTGAGGCGGCAGGGGCTTTCTCCTACGAGCAGTACTTC
>TRBJ2-5|.|TRBV3-1/TRBV3-2|.
CASSLPGEGEQETQYF
TGTGCCAGCAGCCTTCCTGGGGAGGGGGAGCAAGAGACCCAGTACTTC
>TRBJ2-7|.|TRBV2|.
CASSGLQGTDEQYF
TGTGCCAGCAGTGGATTACAGGGTACCGACGAGCAGTACTTC
>TRBJ1-1|.|TRBV5-1|few
CASSLRGRGFDAEAFF
TGCGCCAGCAGCTTGCGGGGTAGGGGGTTTGACGCTGAAGCTTTCTTT
>TRBJ1-1|.|TRBV19|few
CASSFSLSTEAFF
TGTGCCAGTAGTTTCAGTCTCTCCACTGAAGCTTTCTTT
>TRBJ2-2|.|TRBV11-3|.
CASSFRGDTGELFF
TGTGCCAGCAGCTTCAGGGGGGACACCGGGGAGCTGTTTTTT
>TRBJ1-1|.|TRBV27|.
CASIPEGGRVTEAFF
TGTGCCAGCATTCCGGAGGGGGGGCGGGTCACTGAAGCTTTCTTT
>TRBJ1-5|.|TRBV2|.
CASSGSGNGNSNQPQHF
TGTGCCAGCAGTGGTTCCGGGAACGGGAATAGCAATCAGCCCCAGCATTTT
>TRBJ1-2|.|TRBV30|.
CAWKVGAEGYTF
TGTGCCTGGAAGGTGGGGGCGGAGGGCTACACCTTC
>TRBJ1-2|.|TRBV12-3/TRBV12-4|.
CASSHTSYGYTF
TGTGCCAGCAGTCATACTTCCTATGGCTACACCTTC
>TRBJ2-3|TRBD1|TRBV28|.
CASRIRDRGSDTQYF
TGTGCCAGCAGAATCCGGGACAGGGGCTCAGATACGCAGTATTTT